This entry lists 8 T cell receptor beta chains sequenced from one sample in a study of graft-versus-host responses after intestinal transplantation. No antigens are known for them. The protocol was immunoSEQ multiplex PCR, while the TCRdb copy is restricted to in-frame clones and leaves out a portion. The sample records some 90,000 clones, almost 90% being singletons. The starting material was unstimulated CD4+ T cells sorted from spleen or lymph node cells, obtained before intestinal transplant. These receptors came from a human donor who received an intestinal transplant.

J is TRBJ1-1 and V is TRBV6-5; D unresolved. V was shortened by 7 bases and J by 5 bases, with 17 bases between the two germline ends. CDR3 size: 14 residues. Germline V CDR1 and CDR2: MNHEY, SVGAGI. The CDR3 protein is CASTSSEGGTEAFF. The CDR3 DNA follows: TGTGCCAGCACCTCCTCCGAGGGAGGGACTGAAGCTTTCTTT.

The chain is built from TRBV9 and TRBJ2-3, with 9 bases fitting TRBD2. Germline-derived CDR1 and CDR2 are SGDLS and YYNGEE. V shed 4 bases, J shed 4 bases, and the junction held 13 bases outside the gene matches. CDR3 length: 17 residues. The CDR3 here is CASSPRLAAGGADTQYF. For the CDR3, the DNA is TGTGCCAGCAGCCCTAGACTAGCGGCCGGAGGCGCAGATACGCAGTATTTT.

J is TRBJ1-6 and V is TRBV23-1, with 9 bases identical to TRBD1. TRBV23-1 is flagged as an ORF with uncertain function. V lost 6 bases to trimming and J lost 10 bases; unmatched junction nucleotides: 10. CDR3 length: 15 residues. In DNA form, the CDR3 reads TGCGCCAGCAGCTTAAGGGCACAGGGGGCCTCACCCCTCCACTTT. Translated, it gives CASSLRAQGASPLHF.

The chain couples TRBV7-3 to TRBJ1-2, with TRBD1 matching 7 bases. Germline lookup yields CDR1 SGHTA and CDR2 FQGTGA. The CDR3 spans 17 residues. V trimming: 5 bases; J trimming: 2 bases; junction bases outside the gene matches: 14. In DNA, the CDR3 is TGTGCCAGCAGCCCAAGTGGGACAGAAGTAAGGAACTATGGCTACACCTTC. It encodes CASSPSGTEVRNYGYTF.

The chain couples TRBV2 to TRBJ1-6; 10 bases map to TRBD1. V shed 6 bases, J shed 7 bases, and the junction held 6 bases outside the gene matches. Germline V gene data show CDR1 as SNHLY and CDR2 as FYNNEI. CDR3 length equals 15 residues. The CDR3 reads CASSGPGQGNSPLHF. The CDR3, as DNA: TGTGCCAGCAGCGGTCCGGGACAGGGGAATTCACCCCTCCACTTT.

The chain uses TRBV2 and TRBJ2-2; D might be TRBD1 (5 bases). V lost 2 bases and J lost 5, with 6 bases in between. The CDR3 consists of 13 residues. Germline CDR1 reads SNHLY; CDR2 reads FYNNEI. The CDR3 is CASSERGTGELFF. CDR3 coding DNA: TGTGCCAGCAGTGAAAGGGGTACCGGGGAGCTGTTTTTT.

The V call is TRBV16, the J call TRBJ2-1, with a weak D call TRBD2 (7 bases). Trimming removed 2 bases at V and 2 bases at J, with 13 bases between. CDR1 KGHSY and CDR2 FQNENV come from the germline V gene. The CDR3 has 16 amino acids. In nucleotides, the CDR3 is TGTGCCAGCAGCCAACGGTGGGGGGGCACCTACAATGAGCAGTTCTTC. Encoded protein: CASSQRWGGTYNEQFF.

This clone has a single count. The gene calls are TRBV12-5 and TRBJ2-6, with 9 bases aligning to TRBD1. The CDR3 is 19 amino acids. J gave up 0 bases and V 1 base, and 7 bases lay outside the gene matches. Looked up from germline, CDR1 is LGHNT and CDR2 is FRNRAP. The CDR3: CASGLARTGASSGANVLTF. For the CDR3, the DNA is TGTGCTAGTGGTTTGGCCCGGACAGGGGCCTCCTCTGGGGCCAACGTCCTGACTTTC.